What follows are 23 T cell receptor beta chains derived from one specimen sequenced in a study of early T cells in non-severe SARS-CoV-2 infection. TCRdb fed the 5' RACE reads into MiXCR, producing one record per CDR3 protein. The sample includes 27,000 or so distinct CDR3 sequences, 3% to 4% of them seen just once. The sample consisted of whole blood. The receptors originated from an adult who was a healthcare worker with PCR-confirmed SARS-CoV-2 infection or an uninfected control (not recorded which).

This clonotype was observed many times. The chain links TRBV6-5 to TRBJ2-1; 11 nucleotides align to TRBD2. CDR1 and CDR2 from the germline V gene are MNHEY and SVGAGI. The CDR3 extends over 11 amino acids. The chain's CDR3 is CVASGGIEQFF. The DNA for the CDR3 is TGTGTGGCTAGCGGGGGGATTGAGCAGTTCTTC.

This clonotype was seen many times. J is TRBJ2-7 and V is TRBV6-6; TRBD2 is a possible D gene (6 bases). Trimming took off 4 bases at V and 3 bases at J, with 16 bases between the two ends. CDR1 and CDR2 (germline): MNHNY, SVGAGI (reference sequence). The CDR3 extends over 15 amino acids. The CDR3 coding sequence is TGTGCCAGCAGTTTCCCGACTAGTTGGGGCTACGAGCAGTACTTC. Its protein product is CASSFPTSWGYEQYF.

This clonotype was seen many times. The rearrangement uses TRBV5-1 and TRBJ2-2; 8 positions agree with TRBD1. Germline loops: CDR1 SGHRS, CDR2 YFSETQ. CDR3 length: 14 residues. V lost 4 bases and J lost 5; bases outside the gene matches: 4. CDR3 sequence reads: CASSPGGETGELFF. DNA for the CDR3: TGCGCCAGCAGCCCAGGGGGCGAGACCGGGGAGCTGTTTTTT.

There are many counts of this clonotype. This chain connects TRBV29-1 to TRBJ2-2; D remains ambiguous. From germline, CDR1 is SQVTM and CDR2 ANQGSEA. The CDR3 has 15 residues. Deletions cut 8 bases from V and 3 bases from J, with 19 bases between. The CDR3 region has the DNA TGCAGCCACTTAGTGTATTTCGTTTACACCGGGGAGCTGTTTTTT. Encoded protein: CSHLVYFVYTGELFF.

This clonotype appeared many times. The chain combines TRBV19 with TRBJ1-1, with 7 bases lining up with TRBD1. Germline loops: CDR1 LNHDA, CDR2 SQIVND (reference sequence). J gave up 4 bases and V 5 bases, and 7 bases lay outside the gene matches. The CDR3 extends over 14 amino acids. CDR3: CASSATQGSTEAFF. CDR3 coding DNA: TGTGCCAGTAGTGCCACACAGGGGAGCACTGAAGCTTTCTTT. The variable domain in full, with the rest retrieved from reference TRBV19 and TRBJ1-1, is DGGITQSPKYLFRKEGQNVTLSCEQNLNHDAMYWYRQDPGQGLRLIYYSQIVNDFQKGDIAEGYSVSREKKESFPLTVTSAQKNPTAFYLCASSATQGSTEAFFGQGTRLTVV.

This clonotype was detected many times. The chain uses TRBV19 and TRBJ2-2, with D possibly matching TRBD1 (6 bases). The CDR3 runs 15 residues. Trimming left V 7 bases short and J 1 base short, with 13 bases between. The V gene's germline CDR1 is LNHDA and CDR2 SQIVND (reference sequence). CDR3 in amino acids: CASNDRRKNTGELFF. The CDR3 DNA is TGTGCCAGTAATGACAGGCGTAAGAACACCGGGGAGCTGTTTTTT.

This clonotype was seen repeatedly, ten times or more. J is TRBJ1-1 and V is TRBV12-5; D unresolved. Germline assignment: CDR1 LGHNT and CDR2 FRNRAP. Trimming shortened V by 9 bases and J by 1 base, and 9 bases separated the two germline ends. CDR3 length equals 12 residues. As DNA, the CDR3 is TGTGCTAGCGCACGGACGAACACTGAAGCTTTCTTT. Its protein is CASARTNTEAFF.

This clonotype was seen many times. The chain carries TRBV24-1 and TRBJ1-1; 7 bases fit TRBD1. After removal of 4 bases from V and 8 bases from J, the junction contained 9 bases not matched to a gene. CDR1 and CDR2 (germline): KGHDR, SFDVKD. This CDR3 region has 14 residues. CDR3 bases: TGTGCCACCAGTGACAACGACAGGGCGAGGGAAGCTTTCTTT. Residues: CATSDNDRAREAFF.

This clonotype has ten or more counts. J is TRBJ1-3 and V is TRBV6-5, with a weak D call TRBD1 (5 bases). The germline V and J ends were trimmed by 5 bases and 7 bases, with 21 bases remaining between them. This CDR3 is 16 amino acids long. The germline V gene has CDR1 MNHEY and CDR2 SVGAGI. CDR3 amino acids: CASSRTPAGRRNTIYF. DNA for the CDR3: TGTGCCAGCAGTCGGACCCCCGCAGGGCGAAGGAACACCATATATTTT.

This clonotype was observed many times. This rearrangement joins TRBV28 to TRBJ2-2; D ambiguous. With 2 bases removed from V and 1 base from J, the gap between germline ends came to 2 bases. CDR3 length: 13 residues. The germline V gene has CDR1 MDHEN and CDR2 SYDVKM. Here the CDR3 reads CASSLRNTGELFF. CDR3 DNA: TGTGCCAGCAGTTTAAGGAACACCGGGGAGCTGTTTTTT. Full variable domain (missing parts from reference TRBV28 and TRBJ2-2): DVKVTQSSRYLVKRTGEKVFLECVQDMDHENMFWYRQDPGLGLRLIYFSYDVKMKEKGDIPEGYSVSREKKERFSLILESASTNQTSMYLCASSLRNTGELFFGEGSRLTVL.

This clonotype was seen a few times. CDR3 DNA: TGTGCCAGCAGCCGGGGACTAGCGGGGCCCGCCGGGGAGCTGTTTTTT. This sequence encodes CASSRGLAGPAGELFF. The chain joins TRBV6-2 or TRBV6-3 to TRBJ2-2; the match to TRBD2 covers 13 bases. V gave up 6 bases and J gave up 6 bases; unmatched junction bases: 7. Per germline, CDR1 MNHEY and CDR2 SVGEGT. This CDR3 is 16 amino acids long.

At least ten counts were recorded for this clonotype. The V call is TRBV6-2 or TRBV6-3, the J call TRBJ1-6; a possible D gene is TRBD1 (5 bases). This CDR3 is 15 amino acids long. The germline CDR1 and CDR2 sequences are MNHEY and SVGEGT. The germline V and J ends were trimmed by 7 bases and 7 bases, with 17 bases remaining between them. CDR3 nucleotide sequence: TGTGCCAGCAAAGGATCTGGGGCAGCGAATTCACCCCTCCACTTT. It encodes CASKGSGAANSPLHF.

This clonotype has more than one count but fewer than ten. The chain employs TRBV5-1 and TRBJ2-3; TRBD2 matches 11 bases. The V gene end was trimmed by 4 bases and the J gene end by 6 bases; junction bases not matched to a gene: 7. Germline V gives CDR1 SGHRS, CDR2 YFSETQ. CDR3 length: 15 amino acids. CDR3 in DNA: TGCGCCAGCAGCGGAGAACTAGCGGGAGTGGATACGCAGTATTTT. As protein: CASSGELAGVDTQYF.

This clonotype has only a few counts. The V and J genes are TRBV5-1 and TRBJ1-4, with D unclear. Trimming removed 0 bases at V and 8 bases at J, with 14 bases between. The CDR3 spans 15 residues. The V gene's germline CDR1 is SGHRS and CDR2 YFSETQ. The CDR3 region is CASSLGAGGREKLFF. CDR3 DNA: TGCGCCAGCAGCTTGGGGGCGGGCGGCAGAGAAAAACTGTTTTTT.

This clonotype has a count of ten or more. The chain employs TRBV5-1 and TRBJ2-7; D gene ambiguous. Trimming cost V 3 bases and J 2 bases, with 12 bases left between them. The germline gives CDR1 SGHRS, CDR2 YFSETQ. The CDR3 loop spans 14 amino acids. The CDR3 DNA sequence: TGCGCCAGCAGCTCCAGGTCGAATGCCTACGAGCAGTACTTC. Its translation: CASSSRSNAYEQYF.

This clonotype is medium-sized (0.01 to 0.1%) by share. This sequence joins TRBV6-5 and TRBJ1-1; 8 nucleotides line up with TRBD1. The CDR3 consists of 13 residues. Per the germline V gene, CDR1 is MNHEY and CDR2 is SVGAGI. V dropped 4 bases and J dropped 5; count of bases not matched to a gene: 3. The CDR3 here is CASSFGQGTEAFF. In nucleotides, the CDR3 is TGTGCCAGCAGTTTCGGACAGGGAACTGAAGCTTTCTTT.

This clonotype was picked up many times. The V and J genes are TRBV7-9 and TRBJ1-6, with D possibly TRBD1 on 6 matching bases. The germline V and J ends were trimmed by 5 bases and 10 bases, with 21 bases remaining between them. The germline gives CDR1 SEHNR, CDR2 FQNEAQ (reference sequence). The CDR3 runs to 16 residues. This CDR3 reads CASSTSGTLGGSPLHF. CDR3 DNA: TGTGCCAGCAGCACAAGCGGGACACTGGGAGGGTCACCCCTCCACTTT.

There are many counts of this clonotype. This chain connects TRBV10-2 to TRBJ2-3; 9 bases map to TRBD2. Per germline, CDR1 WSHSY and CDR2 SAAADI. The V segment lost 0 bases and the J segment 1 base; nucleotides outside the gene matches: 2. The CDR3 runs 16 residues. For the CDR3, the DNA is TGCGCCAGCAGTGAGTCGCGGGGGGGCGGCACAGATACGCAGTATTTT. Translation: CASSESRGGGTDTQYF.

The table lists this clonotype with many counts. The rearrangement joins TRBV7-8 to TRBJ2-1; D uncertain. V shed 6 bases and J shed 3 bases, with 15 bases lying between them. This CDR3 is 15 amino acids long. Germline CDR1 is SGHVS and CDR2 is FQNEAQ. CDR3 region: CASSLRRMGYNEQFF. Here the CDR3 DNA reads TGTGCCAGCAGTCTCAGGCGGATGGGCTACAATGAGCAGTTCTTC.

This clonotype occurred many times. This sequence joins TRBV28 and TRBJ2-7; maybe TRBD1 (6 bases). The V and J ends lost 6 bases and 4 bases respectively, with 13 bases between them. The CDR3 consists of 13 residues. Germline lookup yields CDR1 MDHEN and CDR2 SYDVKM. The CDR3 region has the DNA TGTGCCAGCAGACAGGGAAGGATGTACGAGCAGTACTTC. Translated, it gives CASRQGRMYEQYF.

V is TRBV28 and J is TRBJ1-6; 7 nucleotides agree with TRBD1. CDR1 is MDHEN, CDR2 SYDVKM, per germline. With V trimmed by 5 bases and J by 9 bases, 10 bases remained unmatched. The CDR3 contains 15 residues. This chain's CDR3 is CASSTQGRTGSPLHF. CDR3 nucleotides: TGTGCCAGCAGTACACAGGGGCGAACGGGTTCACCCCTCCACTTT.

This clonotype was picked up many times. This rearrangement joins TRBV10-3 to TRBJ1-2; D unclear. The CDR3 runs to 13 residues. Trimming removed 3 bases from V and 4 bases from J, with 9 bases in between. Per the germline V gene, CDR1 is ENHRY and CDR2 is SYGVKD. The CDR3 protein is CAISDTVGYGYTF. CDR3 bases: TGTGCCATCAGTGACACTGTCGGCTATGGCTACACCTTC.

This chain uses TRBV29-1 with TRBJ1-6, with D uncertain. CDR3 length equals 13 residues. CDR1 is SQVTM, CDR2 ANQGSEA, per germline. Trimming left V 6 bases short and J 5 bases short, with 11 bases between. Here the CDR3 DNA reads TGCAGCGTCCAGGCGAAAAATAATTCACCCCTCCACTTT. Amino acids: CSVQAKNNSPLHF.